This T cell receptor (beta chain) comes out of a study of cytomegalovirus exposure and HLA in healthy donors. Germline values: CDR1 SGHAT, CDR2 FQNNGV. This CDR3 is built from 13 residues. The V gene end was trimmed by 5 bases and the J gene end by 8 bases; junction bases not matched to a gene: 6. Of note for this clone: Its antigen is still unknown.

Regarding the study as a whole: A likely sequencing artifact accounted for one observed cluster of highly shared sequence variants.

PCR involved 60 Vbeta and 13 Jbeta primers. The assay was immunoSEQ multiplex PCR, and TCRdb's table has in-frame clones only and misses some. This table holds fewer than 250,000 clones, 70% to 90% found once. Sequencing was carried out using PBMCs. The chain couples TRBV11-2 to TRBJ2-1; 7 nucleotides match TRBD1. This receptor was obtained from a human donor in good health. The CDR3 region is CASSPDRVYEQFF. The CDR3 DNA sequence: TGTGCCAGCAGCCCCGACAGGGTGTATGAGCAGTTCTTC.